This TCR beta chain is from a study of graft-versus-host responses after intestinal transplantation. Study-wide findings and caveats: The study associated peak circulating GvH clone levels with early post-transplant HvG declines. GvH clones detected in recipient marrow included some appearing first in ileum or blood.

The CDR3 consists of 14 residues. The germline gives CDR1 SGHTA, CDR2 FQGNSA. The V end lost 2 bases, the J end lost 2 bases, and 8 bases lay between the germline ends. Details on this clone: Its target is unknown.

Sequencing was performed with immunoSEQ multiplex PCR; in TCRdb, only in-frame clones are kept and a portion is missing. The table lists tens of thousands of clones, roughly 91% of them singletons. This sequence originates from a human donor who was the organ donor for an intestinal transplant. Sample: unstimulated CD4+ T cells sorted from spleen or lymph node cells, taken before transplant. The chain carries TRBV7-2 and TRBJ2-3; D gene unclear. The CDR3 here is CASSLFLFTDTQYF. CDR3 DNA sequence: TGTGCCAGCAGCTTATTCCTTTTCACAGATACGCAGTATTTT.